This TCR beta chain was sequenced for a study of T cell responses to AZD1222 COVID-19 vaccine. Only in-frame clones appear in the TCRdb table, and some are missing; sequencing was by immunoSEQ multiplex PCR. The sample has some 71,000 clones; roughly 87% are singletons. Germline V lookup: CDR1 LGHNA, CDR2 YSLEER. Trimming shortened V by 9 bases and J by 12 bases, and 14 bases separated the two germline ends. This CDR3 comprises 10 residues. About this clone itself: What it binds is unknown.

Findings and limits, study-wide: Unmutated regions of variants are reportedly targeted by nearly half of spike-specific TCRs. Repertoires were collected only later (after the peak T cell response had occurred). Spike-specific TCR depth and breadth grew after two AZD1222 doses.

The source is an adult who received the AZD1222 COVID-19 vaccine. The genes are TRBV4-3 and TRBJ1-2, with D hard to call. The sample here was peripheral blood, taken 28 days after the second AZD1222 dose. CDR3 bases: TGCGCCAGTCCACACCAGCACAACACCTTC. Its protein product is CASPHQHNTF.